This T cell receptor (beta chain) was found in a study of blood T cell repertoires in COVID-19. Overall study: Sample material is recorded as cDNA or gDNA derived from T cells, B-cell-depleted T cells, or PBMCs.

Study processing details: Reference gene primers were amplified, and this amplification served to estimate nucleated cell counts. Measured with immunoSEQ multiplex PCR; TCRdb has only the in-frame clones, and not every one. D and trimming come from the DNA, and the V and J calls and clone size come from that table. The sample lists around 100,000 clones, about 88% seen once, with about 3% in the top ten. This clone occurred once. Trimming stripped 3 bases from V and 7 bases from J, with 14 bases between. Germline V gene sequence: CDR1 MNHNS, CDR2 SASEGT. CDR3 length equals 14 residues. The J gene is TRBJ2-3, the V gene TRBV6-1; a possible D gene is TRBD2 (6 bases). The specimen sequenced was peripheral blood. This clonotype was sampled from a man between 50 and 59 years old with active or convalescent COVID-19. The CDR3 protein is CASSESTSWNTQYF. DNA for the CDR3: TGTGCCAGCAGTGAGTCGACTAGTTGGAATACGCAGTATTTT.